These 20 T cell receptor beta chains came from one sample sequenced in a study of T-cell memory formation after mild COVID-19. TCRdb re-derived calls from the 5' RACE reads in MiXCR, one entry per CDR3 protein. The table has roughly 310,000 distinct CDR3 sequences, around a sixth seen once; the top ten hold roughly 22%. The sample comprised PBMCs or a T cell subset sorted from them (not recorded which). The source is a man aged 18 to 29 who had mild COVID-19 (a few samples of this study predate the infection). Cell type and time point are not known.

The V and J genes are TRBV12-3 or TRBV12-4 and TRBJ1-6, with 7 bases aligning to TRBD1. The length of the CDR3 is 12 residues. V gave up 5 bases and J gave up 13 bases; unmatched junction bases: 5. The CDR3 here is CASSRTGDPLHF. The DNA of the CDR3 is TGTGCCAGCAGTCGCACAGGGGATCCCCTCCACTTT.

The chain is built from TRBV10-3 and TRBJ1-1, with D perhaps TRBD1 (6 bases). The CDR3 loop spans 16 amino acids. Germline CDR1 and CDR2: ENHRY and SYGVKD. The ends were cut back, 0 bases at V and 4 bases at J, with 15 bases in the middle. CDR3 sequence reads: CAISESDSRGGTEAFF. DNA for the CDR3: TGTGCCATCAGTGAGTCGGACTCCCGAGGGGGCACTGAAGCTTTCTTT.

The chain employs TRBV6-2 or TRBV6-3 and TRBJ2-1; no clear D gene. Germline V CDR1 and CDR2: MNHEY, SVGEGT. V was trimmed by 9 bases and J by 10 bases, leaving 13 bases between them. This CDR3 has 11 amino acids. CDR3 in amino acids: CASWYFGEQFF. The CDR3 region has the DNA TGTGCCAGTTGGTACTTCGGAGAGCAGTTCTTC.

In its sample, this clonotype was seen a few times. The chain employs TRBV9 and TRBJ1-4; D unclear. This CDR3 is 14 amino acids long. Germline V gene lookup returns CDR1 SGDLS and CDR2 YYNGEE. Trimming took 0 bases from V and 10 from J, leaving 13 bases between them. The CDR3 nucleotides read TGTGCCAGCAGCGTAGATCCGACCCATGGAAAACTGTTTTTT. Protein product: CASSVDPTHGKLFF.

The V call is TRBV7-2, the J call TRBJ1-2; a weak D match, TRBD1 (5 bases). This CDR3 has 12 amino acids. The ends were cut back, 8 bases at V and 3 bases at J, with 10 bases in the middle. Germline V CDR1 and CDR2: SGHTA, FQGNSA. CDR3 DNA: TGTGCCAGCTTCCGGGGGGACTATGGCTACACCTTC. This sequence encodes CASFRGDYGYTF.

V and J are TRBV7-2 and TRBJ2-5, with TRBD2 identical over 7 bases. The CDR3 is made up of 13 amino acids. Per the germline V gene, CDR1 is SGHTA and CDR2 is FQGNSA. The V and J ends lost 4 bases and 7 bases, in that order; junction bases with no gene match: 6. The chain's CDR3 is CASSSAGEGTQYF. Here the CDR3 DNA reads TGTGCCAGCAGCTCCGCGGGGGAGGGGACCCAGTACTTC.

V and J are TRBV4-3 and TRBJ1-2; 11 nucleotides match TRBD1. Per germline, CDR1 LGHNA and CDR2 YSLEER. Germline trimming cut 4 bases from V and 1 base from J; bases unmatched to any gene: 8. The CDR3 runs 17 residues. The CDR3 protein is CASSREGDRGINYGYTF. The CDR3 DNA reads as TGCGCCAGCAGCCGAGAAGGGGACAGGGGGATTAACTATGGCTACACCTTC.

In its sample, this clonotype was seen a few times. This rearrangement joins TRBV7-2 to TRBJ1-2; D is undetermined. The CDR3 covers 13 residues. Germline assignment: CDR1 SGHTA and CDR2 FQGNSA. Between the trimmed V and J ends, which lost 3 bases and 7 bases, there was a span of 12 bases. Here the CDR3 DNA reads TGTGCCAGCAGCTTCTTCCAGCCACTTGGCTACACCTTC. Protein: CASSFFQPLGYTF.

This clonotype turned up a few times. This chain joins TRBV4-1 and TRBJ2-3; D is tentatively TRBD1 or TRBD2 (5 bases each). The V gene's germline CDR1 is MGHRA and CDR2 YSYEKL. Trimming took off 2 bases at V and 5 bases at J, with 20 bases between the two ends. This CDR3 region has 17 residues. CDR3: CASSQPPGLTRLDTQYF. The CDR3 bases are TGCGCCAGCAGCCAACCACCGGGGCTTACTAGATTAGATACGCAGTATTTT.

This chain joins TRBV7-2 and TRBJ1-2; no reliable D call. This CDR3 spans 14 amino acids. Germline V lookup: CDR1 SGHTA, CDR2 FQGNSA. Trimming removed 0 bases from V and 5 bases from J, with 10 bases in between. The CDR3 coding sequence is TGTGCCAGCAGCTTAGCGCTGGTGGTATATGGCTACACCTTC. Protein product: CASSLALVVYGYTF.

This clonotype has more than one count but fewer than ten. The J gene is TRBJ2-7, the V gene TRBV27, with TRBD1 identical over 8 bases. Trimming at V came to 6 bases and at J to 5 bases, leaving 6 bases not matched to a gene. The CDR3 length is 13 residues. The germline V gene encodes CDR1 MNHEY and CDR2 SMNVEV (reference sequence). The CDR3 DNA is TGTGCCAGCAGAAAACAGGGGGGCGACGAGCAGTACGTC. Amino acid sequence: CASRKQGGDEQYV.

This clonotype has a handful of counts. This chain joins TRBV7-3 and TRBJ2-3; D is undetermined. The CDR3 is 13 amino acids. V was shortened by 5 bases and J by 4 bases, with 10 bases between the two germline ends. Germline values: CDR1 SGHTA, CDR2 FQGTGA. CDR3 in amino acids: CASSQEIADTQYF. The CDR3 nucleotides are TGTGCCAGCAGCCAAGAGATCGCAGATACGCAGTATTTT.

The rearrangement joins TRBV6-5 to TRBJ1-6; tentatively, D is TRBD1 (6 bases). V was clipped by 0 bases and J by 9 bases, with 12 bases between them. Germline CDR1 reads MNHEY; CDR2 reads SVGAGI. The CDR3 has 15 amino acids. The CDR3 region is CASSYSGHQGSPLHF. The CDR3 region has the DNA TGTGCCAGCAGTTACTCGGGACATCAGGGTTCACCCCTCCACTTT.

This clonotype has a handful of counts. This chain joins TRBV5-5 and TRBJ1-1, with 8 bases that match TRBD1. CDR3 length: 13 residues. The V gene's germline CDR1 is SGHKS and CDR2 YYEKEE (reference sequence). J gave up 3 bases and V 5 bases, and 3 bases lay outside the gene matches. In DNA, the CDR3 is TGTGCCAGCAGGAAGGACAGGGACACTGAAGCTTTCTTT. Translated, it gives CASRKDRDTEAFF.

A few counts support this clonotype. The V call is TRBV5-1, the J call TRBJ2-1, with D maybe TRBD1 (6 bases). CDR3 size: 15 residues. The germline gives CDR1 SGHRS, CDR2 YFSETQ. Trimming pared 4 bases from V and 2 bases from J, leaving 13 bases between. The CDR3 loop reads CASSTTGKPYNEQFF. CDR3 nucleotide sequence: TGCGCCAGCAGCACAACAGGGAAACCCTACAATGAGCAGTTCTTC. The full variable domain, in which reference TRBV5-1 and TRBJ2-1 provide the parts outside the CDR3, is KAGVTQTPRYLIKTRGQQVTLSCSPISGHRSVSWYQQTPGQGLQFLFEYFSETQRNKGNFPGRFSGRQFSNSRSEMNVSTLELGDSALYLCASSTTGKPYNEQFFGPGTRLTVL.

The J gene is TRBJ2-7, the V gene TRBV29-1; 11 nucleotides align to TRBD2. V dropped 5 bases and J dropped 6; count of bases not matched to a gene: 9. The CDR3 has 14 amino acids. CDR1 is SQVTM, CDR2 ANQGSEA, per germline. CDR3 in DNA: TGCAGCGTTCCCGGGACTAGCGGACGCCTCGAGCAGTACTTC. Translating it yields CSVPGTSGRLEQYF.

The rearrangement links TRBV6-5 to TRBJ2-6; D perhaps matches TRBD2 (5 bases). V shed 1 base and J shed 0 bases, with 10 bases lying between them. CDR3 size: 17 residues. CDR1 is MNHEY, CDR2 SVGAGI, per germline. For the CDR3, the DNA is TGTGCCAGCAGTTACTGGGGAGCAGACTCTGGGGCCAACGTCCTGACTTTC. It is translated as CASSYWGADSGANVLTF.

This clonotype was found a few times. The CDR3 sequence: CASSSTELLTGWMFF. In DNA form, the CDR3 reads TGTGCCAGCAGCTCCACAGAGTTGCTGACAGGGTGGATGTTCTTC. The chain joins TRBV7-9 to TRBJ2-1; 7 nucleotides align to TRBD1. J lost 15 bases, V lost 4 bases, and 18 bases had no gene match. Germline V CDR1 and CDR2: SEHNR, FQNEAQ (reference sequence). The CDR3 consists of 15 residues.

This clonotype was found many times. The chain recombines TRBV6-6 with TRBJ1-1; 9 nucleotides line up with TRBD1. V lost 5 bases to trimming and J lost 1 base; unmatched junction nucleotides: 5. Per the germline V gene, CDR1 is MNHNY and CDR2 is SVGAGI (reference sequence). The CDR3 extends over 15 amino acids. CDR3 sequence (DNA): TGTGCCAGCAGTAATCCGGGACAGGGGAACACTGAAGCTTTCTTT. Translation gives CASSNPGQGNTEAFF.

The table lists this clonotype with a few counts. The chain links TRBV3-1 to TRBJ1-1, with D possibly TRBD1 on 5 matching bases. The CDR3 is made up of 14 amino acids. The V gene lost 5 bases and the J gene lost 3 bases, with 13 bases spanning the gap. Germline assignment: CDR1 LGHDT and CDR2 YNNKEL (reference sequence). The CDR3 DNA reads TGTGCCAGCAGCTTTCGCAGGGAGGACACTGAAGCTTTCTTT. This encodes CASSFRREDTEAFF.